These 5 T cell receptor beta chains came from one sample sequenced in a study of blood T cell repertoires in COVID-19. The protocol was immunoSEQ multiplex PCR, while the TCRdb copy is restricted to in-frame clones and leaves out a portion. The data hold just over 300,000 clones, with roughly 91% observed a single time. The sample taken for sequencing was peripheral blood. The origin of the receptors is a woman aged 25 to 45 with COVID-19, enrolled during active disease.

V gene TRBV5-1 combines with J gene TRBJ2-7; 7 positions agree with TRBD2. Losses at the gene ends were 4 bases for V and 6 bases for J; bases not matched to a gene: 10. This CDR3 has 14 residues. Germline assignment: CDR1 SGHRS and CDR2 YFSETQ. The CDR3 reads CASSPSGGTPEQYV. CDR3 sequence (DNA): TGCGCCAGCAGCCCTAGCGGAGGTACCCCCGAGCAGTACGTC.

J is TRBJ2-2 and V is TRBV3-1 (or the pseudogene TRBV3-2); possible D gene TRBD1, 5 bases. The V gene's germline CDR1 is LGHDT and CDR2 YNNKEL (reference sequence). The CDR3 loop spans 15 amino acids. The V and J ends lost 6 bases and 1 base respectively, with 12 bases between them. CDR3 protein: CASSLDSQNTGELFF. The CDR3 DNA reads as TGTGCCAGCAGTTTAGACAGCCAGAACACCGGGGAGCTGTTTTTT.

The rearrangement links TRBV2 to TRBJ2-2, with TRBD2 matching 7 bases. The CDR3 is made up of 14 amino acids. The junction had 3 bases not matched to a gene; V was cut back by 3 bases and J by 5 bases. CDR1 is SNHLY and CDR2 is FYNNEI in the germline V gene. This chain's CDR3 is CASSERGLTGELFF. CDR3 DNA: TGTGCCAGCAGTGAGCGGGGGTTGACCGGGGAGCTGTTTTTT.

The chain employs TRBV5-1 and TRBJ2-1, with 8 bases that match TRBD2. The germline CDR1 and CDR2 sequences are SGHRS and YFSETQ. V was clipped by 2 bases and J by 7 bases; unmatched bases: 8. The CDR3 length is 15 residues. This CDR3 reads CASSLFAGGDNEQFF. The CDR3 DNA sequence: TGCGCCAGCAGCTTATTTGCGGGGGGTGATAATGAGCAGTTCTTC.

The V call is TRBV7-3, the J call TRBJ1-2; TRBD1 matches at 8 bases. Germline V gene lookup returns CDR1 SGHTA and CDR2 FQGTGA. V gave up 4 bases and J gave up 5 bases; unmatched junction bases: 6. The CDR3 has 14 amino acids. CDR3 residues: CASSSWTGPYGYTF. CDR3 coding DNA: TGTGCCAGCAGCTCCTGGACAGGGCCATATGGCTACACCTTC.